The following is a T cell receptor beta chain sequence with its context. TCRdb's copy holds only in-frame clones and misses some; the assay was immunoSEQ multiplex PCR. The sample includes fewer than 2.5 million clones, roughly 93% of them seen just once. The sample belongs to a study of shared clonotypes between healthy human individuals. V was cut by 2 bases and J by 2 bases, with 13 bases left in between. Germline values: CDR1 SGHAT, CDR2 FQNNGV. The CDR3 runs to 15 residues. This chain joins TRBV11-2 and TRBJ2-7, with a weak D call TRBD1 (7 bases). This receptor was obtained from a man in his late teens or twenties in good health. Some clones in this sample may be carry-over from other donors' samples. The sample taken for sequencing was naive CD4+ T cells from PBMCs. Subset denoted: CD45RA+ positively selected. CDR3 in DNA: TGTGCCAGCAGCTTAAAATCAGGGGGGACCTACGAGCAGTACTTC. This codes for CASSLKSGGTYEQYF.